The 30 T cell receptor beta chains below come from one sample, sequenced in a study of beta chain features in type 1 diabetes. Study-wide findings and caveats: A moderate, significant TCRB CDR3 shortening appeared in type 1 diabetes across four CD4+ subsets.

What these receptors recognize is not known. All of the isolated RNA was reverse transcribed, so expressed TCRB transcripts were sequenced. Clones were read by immunoSEQ multiplex PCR, and TCRdb kept only the in-frame ones, dropping some. Counted here are 550,000 to 850,000 clones, about an eighth occurring once; the ten biggest clones make up roughly 0.022%. The sequencing input was naive CD4+ T cells from blood. These receptors all come from a man younger than 30 with type 1 diabetes.

The rearrangement joins TRBV19 to TRBJ1-1, with 7 positions matching TRBD1. The CDR3 loop spans 15 amino acids. J gave up 1 base and V 5 bases, and 7 bases lay outside the gene matches. Germline V gives CDR1 LNHDA, CDR2 SQIVND (reference sequence). The CDR3 DNA reads as TGTGCCAGTAGTCCTCGACAGGGACCGAACACTGAAGCTTTCTTT. Amino acids: CASSPRQGPNTEAFF.

This clone was seen a few times. The chain couples TRBV29-1 to TRBJ2-2; D is unclear. Germline CDR1 SQVTM, CDR2 ANQGSEA. V lost 7 bases and J lost 1, with 7 bases in between. This CDR3 is built from 12 residues. The CDR3 DNA reads as TGCAGCGCTGCGAGGAACACCGGGGAGCTGTTTTTT. Amino acid sequence: CSAARNTGELFF.

The V call is TRBV10-3, the J call TRBJ1-2; a weak D match, TRBD1 (6 bases). From germline, CDR1 is ENHRY and CDR2 SYGVKD. The CDR3 contains 15 residues. V dropped 6 bases and J dropped 0 bases, with 14 bases sitting between them. CDR3 loop: CAISPGHRTNYGYTF. DNA for the CDR3: TGTGCCATCAGCCCGGGACACCGGACTAACTATGGCTACACCTTC.

This clone was counted between two and nine times. The gene calls are TRBV7-3 and TRBJ1-1; 7 bases are a match to TRBD1. The CDR3 runs 14 residues. Germline CDR1 reads SGHTA; CDR2 reads FQGTGA. V gave up 5 bases and J gave up 1 base; unmatched junction bases: 4. Here the CDR3 DNA reads TGTGCCAGCAGCACCGGGACAGCGAACACTGAAGCTTTCTTT. It yields the protein CASSTGTANTEAFF.

The chain is built from TRBV6-4 and TRBJ2-3; D is undetermined. Looked up from germline, CDR1 is MRHNA and CDR2 is SNTAGT. The CDR3 sequence is 15 residues long. V dropped 6 bases and J dropped 2 bases, with 15 bases sitting between them. CDR3 loop: CASSEDLGYTDTQYF. DNA for the CDR3: TGTGCCAGCAGCGAAGACTTGGGGTACACAGATACGCAGTATTTT.

The table lists this clone with a few counts. J is TRBJ1-5 and V is TRBV29-1; no reliable D call. V lost 1 base to trimming and J lost 14 bases, with 12 bases between them. CDR1 is SQVTM and CDR2 is ANQGSEA in the germline V gene. CDR3 length: 11 amino acids. CDR3 DNA: TGCAGCGTTGAAGGGAATGGGGATAAGCATTTT. It translates to CSVEGNGDKHF.

This clone was observed a handful of times. This chain uses TRBV5-1 with TRBJ1-2; TRBD1 matches 9 bases. The CDR3 covers 15 residues. V shed 3 bases, J shed 8 bases, and the junction held 11 bases outside the gene matches. Germline V gives CDR1 SGHRS, CDR2 YFSETQ. CDR3 in amino acids: CASSYSPGTGSGYTF. CDR3 nucleotides: TGCGCCAGCAGCTACAGTCCCGGGACAGGGAGCGGCTACACCTTC.

Only a few counts were recorded for this clone. This sequence joins TRBV7-9 and TRBJ1-3; D gene unclear. This CDR3 comprises 12 residues. V lost 6 bases and J lost 4, with 7 bases in between. Germline V gene sequence: CDR1 SEHNR, CDR2 FQNEAQ (reference sequence). CDR3 coding DNA: TGTGCCAGCAGTAATCAGGGAAACACCATATATTTT. Amino acids: CASSNQGNTIYF.

This clone was found a few times. The rearrangement uses TRBV30 and TRBJ2-1, with D unclear. The CDR3 is 11 amino acids. Germline loops: CDR1 GTSNPN, CDR2 SVGIG (reference sequence). V was trimmed by 3 bases and J by 7 bases, leaving 7 bases between them. CDR3 bases: TGTGCCTGGAGCATTAGGAATGAGCAGTTCTTC. Translated: CAWSIRNEQFF.

CDR3 DNA: TGTGCCACCAGCAGAGATCTCGCCGGGGGGGGCAGGGATACGCAGTATTTT. Translating gives CATSRDLAGGGRDTQYF. This chain links TRBV15 with TRBJ2-3, with 8 bases that match TRBD2. Germline V gene sequence: CDR1 LNHNV, CDR2 YYDKDF (reference sequence). This CDR3 has 17 residues. Germline trimming cut 0 bases from V and 6 bases from J; bases unmatched to any gene: 11. The entire variable domain, with the rest obtained from reference TRBV15 and TRBJ2-3, is as follows: DAMVIQNPRYQVTQFGKPVTLSCSQTLNHNVMYWYQQKSSQAPKLLFHYYDKDFNNEADTPDNFQSRRPNTSFCFLDIRSPGLGDTAMYLCATSRDLAGGGRDTQYFGPGTRLTVL.

The rearrangement uses TRBV5-4 and TRBJ2-1; TRBD1 might be the D (6 bases). The CDR3 has 13 residues. Trimming took 2 bases from V and 9 from J, leaving 12 bases between them. Germline CDR1 is SGHNT and CDR2 is YYREEE (reference sequence). CDR3 coding DNA: TGTGCCAGCAGCTTCCCAGGGGCCCCTGAGCAGTTCTTC. Amino acid sequence: CASSFPGAPEQFF.

This clone was counted between two and nine times. The chain uses TRBV4-1 and TRBJ1-2; 7 nucleotides line up with TRBD1. Losses at the gene ends were 0 bases for V and 4 bases for J; bases not matched to a gene: 8. This CDR3 has 16 amino acids. Germline V CDR1 and CDR2: MGHRA, YSYEKL. Here the CDR3 reads CASSQEPDRIFYGYTF. The DNA for the CDR3 is TGCGCCAGCAGCCAAGAGCCGGACAGGATCTTCTATGGCTACACCTTC.

V is TRBV6-6 and J is TRBJ2-3; perhaps TRBD2 as D (7 bases). Between the trimmed V and J ends, which lost 7 bases and 6 bases, there was a span of 17 bases. This CDR3 has 14 residues. Germline V gene sequence: CDR1 MNHNY, CDR2 SVGAGI (reference sequence). CDR3 nucleotides: TGTGCCAGCAATCCTTCGGGGGGCCGCGATACGCAGTATTTT. Its translation is CASNPSGGRDTQYF.

This clone was seen a few times. The chain recombines TRBV2 with TRBJ1-2; 8 bases match TRBD1. The CDR3 has 13 residues. V gave up 4 bases and J gave up 3 bases; unmatched junction bases: 1. In germline, CDR1 is SNHLY, CDR2 FYNNEI. CDR3 coding DNA: TGTGCCAGCAGTGTGGACAGGGACTATGGCTACACCTTC. Its translation: CASSVDRDYGYTF.

V and J are TRBV5-1 and TRBJ2-3, with D perhaps assigned TRBD1 or TRBD2 (5 bases each). This CDR3 comprises 16 residues. V was pared by 0 bases and J by 4 bases, with 15 bases between. CDR1 SGHRS and CDR2 YFSETQ come from the germline V gene. DNA for the CDR3: TGCGCCAGCAGCTTGGGAAGGGATAGAGGGGCAGATACGCAGTATTTT. Its translation: CASSLGRDRGADTQYF.

CDR3 amino acids: CASSLARGGIHEQYF. The CDR3 nucleotides are TGCGCCAGCAGCTTGGCTCGCGGGGGAATCCACGAGCAGTACTTC. The chain links TRBV5-1 to TRBJ2-7; 7 nucleotides match TRBD2. Trimming at V came to 0 bases and at J to 5 bases, leaving 8 bases not matched to a gene. The CDR3 loop spans 15 amino acids. The germline V gene has CDR1 SGHRS and CDR2 YFSETQ.

V and J are TRBV29-1 and TRBJ2-3; 8 positions agree with TRBD1. With V trimmed by 5 bases and J by 0 bases, 1 base remained unmatched. CDR3 size: 13 residues. Germline V lookup: CDR1 SQVTM, CDR2 ANQGSEA. In DNA, the CDR3 is TGCAGCGTTCGGACAGGGAGCACAGATACGCAGTATTTT. It encodes CSVRTGSTDTQYF.

To note about this clone: The identical CDR3 is also encoded by other nucleotide sequences in the sample. The CDR3 DNA follows: TGCAGCGCGACAGGCGGGAACACTGAAGCTTTCTTT. Protein sequence: CSATGGNTEAFF. The chain uses TRBV29-1 and TRBJ1-1, with D possibly being TRBD1 (6 bases). Germline CDR1 and CDR2: SQVTM and ANQGSEA. This CDR3 spans 12 amino acids. Trimming left V 7 bases short and J 1 base short, with 10 bases between.

The chain joins TRBV6-6 to TRBJ2-1; D remains unclear. V shed 6 bases and J shed 4 bases, with 7 bases lying between them. Germline CDR1 MNHNY, CDR2 SVGAGI (reference sequence). This CDR3 has 12 amino acids. CDR3 loop: CASSPTYNEQFF. DNA of the CDR3: TGTGCCAGCAGCCCCACTTACAATGAGCAGTTCTTC.

The gene calls are TRBV9 and TRBJ1-6; a weak D match, TRBD1 (6 bases). Trimming stripped 3 bases from V and 9 bases from J, with 19 bases between. The CDR3 has 16 amino acids. The germline V gene encodes CDR1 SGDLS and CDR2 YYNGEE. CDR3 DNA sequence: TGTGCCAGCAGCGCCTACTTACAGGGAGGAAGTTCACCCCTCCACTTT. This codes for CASSAYLQGGSSPLHF.

This clone was seen only a few times. This rearrangement joins TRBV28 to TRBJ2-7; D perhaps matches TRBD1 (5 bases). V lost 7 bases to trimming and J lost 3 bases, with 10 bases between them. The CDR3 is 12 amino acids. CDR1 is MDHEN and CDR2 is SYDVKM in the germline V gene. DNA for the CDR3: TGTGCCAGCAAGGGGCAGTTCTACGAGCAGTACTTC. Translating it yields CASKGQFYEQYF. The full variable domain, its missing parts supplied by reference TRBV28 and TRBJ2-7, is DVKVTQSSRYLVKRTGEKVFLECVQDMDHENMFWYRQDPGLGLRLIYFSYDVKMKEKGDIPEGYSVSREKKERFSLILESASTNQTSMYLCASKGQFYEQYFGPGTRLTVT.

The chain uses TRBV4-1 and TRBJ2-1, with 9 nucleotides matching TRBD2. V gave up 4 bases and J gave up 2 bases; unmatched junction bases: 9. The CDR3 totals 17 residues. From germline, CDR1 is MGHRA and CDR2 YSYEKL. CDR3: CASSPRLAGGTYNEQFF. CDR3 bases: TGCGCCAGCAGCCCTCGACTCGCGGGGGGGACCTACAATGAGCAGTTCTTC.

J is TRBJ2-5 and V is TRBV6-6; D uncertain. Trimming removed 5 bases from V and 5 bases from J, with 18 bases in between. CDR3 length equals 15 residues. Germline assignment: CDR1 MNHNY and CDR2 SVGAGI (reference sequence). CDR3: CASSPSGWVGETQYF. The CDR3 DNA reads TGTGCCAGCAGTCCTTCCGGGTGGGTCGGGGAGACCCAGTACTTC.

The V call is TRBV5-5, the J call TRBJ2-2; D is unclear. Germline CDR1 is SGHKS and CDR2 is YYEKEE (reference sequence). This CDR3 is built from 15 residues. The V end was cut by 2 bases, the J end by 0 bases, with 8 bases between. CDR3 protein: CASSFGFPNTGELFF. CDR3 nucleotide sequence: TGTGCCAGCAGCTTCGGGTTCCCGAACACCGGGGAGCTGTTTTTT.

V usage is TRBV4-1 and J usage is TRBJ2-4; D is possibly TRBD1 (5 bases). Germline V gene sequence: CDR1 MGHRA, CDR2 YSYEKL. The CDR3 covers 14 residues. Between the trimmed V and J ends, which lost 0 bases and 10 bases, there was a span of 13 bases. The DNA of the CDR3 is TGCGCCAGCAGCCAAGAGGAAGTGGGGCCTATTCAGTACTTC. Its translation: CASSQEEVGPIQYF.

In this sample, this clone turned up a few times. The rearrangement links TRBV10-3 to TRBJ2-3; TRBD2 aligns across 7 bases. This CDR3 spans 14 amino acids. Germline trimming cut 4 bases from V and 2 bases from J; bases unmatched to any gene: 3. Per the germline V gene, CDR1 is ENHRY and CDR2 is SYGVKD. CDR3 protein: CAISAGLTTDTQYF. The CDR3 DNA follows: TGTGCCATCAGTGCGGGACTAACCACAGATACGCAGTATTTT.

This clone appeared a few times. The V gene is TRBV7-9, the J gene TRBJ1-2, with D tentatively TRBD1 (5 bases). Germline CDR1 reads SEHNR; CDR2 reads FQNEAQ (reference sequence). Trimming stripped 5 bases from V and 4 bases from J, with 8 bases between. This CDR3 is built from 12 residues. CDR3 in amino acids: CASSGTSYGYTF. The CDR3 DNA sequence: TGTGCCAGCAGCGGGACGTCCTATGGCTACACCTTC.

V is TRBV2 and J is TRBJ1-5; 8 positions agree with TRBD1. Germline CDR1 SNHLY, CDR2 FYNNEI. V was pared by 5 bases and J by 5 bases, with 5 bases of the junction left unmatched. CDR3 length: 14 amino acids. CDR3: CASSKTGEDQPQHF. CDR3 DNA sequence: TGTGCCAGCAGTAAGACAGGGGAGGATCAGCCCCAGCATTTT.

The chain carries TRBV30 and TRBJ1-3, with D unclear. V was clipped by 2 bases and J by 0 bases, with 11 bases between them. The germline CDR1 and CDR2 sequences are GTSNPN and SVGIG (reference sequence). The CDR3 is made up of 15 amino acids. For the CDR3, the DNA is TGTGCCTGGAGTATGGCAGGCGCCTCTGGAAACACCATATATTTT. Translated, it gives CAWSMAGASGNTIYF.

The sample holds a few counts of this clone. The gene calls are TRBV5-1 and TRBJ2-1; possible D gene TRBD1, 6 bases. This CDR3 spans 14 amino acids. V lost 5 bases, J lost 8 bases, and 17 bases lay in between. Germline assignment: CDR1 SGHRS and CDR2 YFSETQ. The CDR3 reads CASRWTEGSDEQFF. CDR3 DNA: TGCGCCAGCAGATGGACAGAGGGAAGCGATGAGCAGTTCTTC. The full variable domain, rest sourced from reference TRBV5-1 and TRBJ2-1, is KAGVTQTPRYLIKTRGQQVTLSCSPISGHRSVSWYQQTPGQGLQFLFEYFSETQRNKGNFPGRFSGRQFSNSRSEMNVSTLELGDSALYLCASRWTEGSDEQFFGPGTRLTVL.